Listed here are 28 T cell receptor beta chains from one sample, sequenced in a study of T cell clonotyping in hematopoietic cell transplantation. As to time point: recipient sample about 28 days before transplant, after cytoreduction. Repertoires were generated with immunoSEQ multiplex PCR, while TCRdb's copy carries only in-frame clones and drops some. The sample holds 25,000 to 35,000 clones, 90% to 95% seen once. This sample comprised peripheral blood mononuclear cells, obtained before stem cell transplant. These receptors were collected from a man in his forties or fifties with acute myeloid leukemia. Some clones in this sample may be carry-over from other donors' samples.

The chain joins TRBV4-1 to TRBJ1-1; D is unclear. CDR1 and CDR2 from the germline V gene are MGHRA and YSYEKL. The CDR3 covers 12 residues. Between the trimmed V and J ends, which lost 4 bases and 3 bases, there was a span of 6 bases. CDR3 protein: CASSRGDTEAFF. As DNA, the CDR3 is TGCGCCAGCAGCCGCGGGGACACTGAAGCTTTCTTT.

In the case of this clone: Other DNA variants within this sample encode the same CDR3. The genes are TRBV5-1 and TRBJ1-1, with D uncertain. Germline loops: CDR1 SGHRS, CDR2 YFSETQ. This CDR3 contains 11 residues. V lost 3 bases and J lost 2, with 2 bases in between. The CDR3 is CASSSNTEAFF. The DNA of the CDR3 is TGCGCCAGCAGCTCCAACACTGAAGCTTTCTTT.

This chain links TRBV4-3 with TRBJ2-2; 10 bases match TRBD2. V lost 2 bases to trimming and J lost 6 bases; unmatched junction nucleotides: 6. There are 16 residues in the CDR3. The germline V gene encodes CDR1 LGHNA and CDR2 YSLEER. Here the CDR3 DNA reads TGCGCCAGCAGCCAACACTTCGGACTAGCGGCCGGGGAGCTGTTTTTT. Its translation: CASSQHFGLAAGELFF.

The V call is TRBV5-6, the J call TRBJ2-1; no firm D call. Germline values: CDR1 SGHDT, CDR2 YYEEEE. The CDR3 sequence is 16 residues long. Trimming removed 0 bases from V and 3 bases from J, with 13 bases in between. The DNA for the CDR3 is TGTGCCAGCAGCTTGGACATGGGTCCCAACTACAATGAGCAGTTCTTC. Its translation is CASSLDMGPNYNEQFF. Looking up the rest from reference TRBV5-6 and TRBJ2-1 gives the full variable domain: DAGVTQSPTHLIKTRGQQVTLRCSPKSGHDTVSWYQQALGQGPQFIFQYYEEEERQRGNFPDRFSGHQFPNYSSELNVNALLLGDSALYLCASSLDMGPNYNEQFFGPGTRLTVL.

This sequence joins TRBV9 and TRBJ1-3; TRBD1 might be the D (6 bases). V lost 3 bases and J 4 bases, leaving 14 bases between the germline ends. CDR1 and CDR2 from the germline V gene are SGDLS and YYNGEE. The CDR3 is made up of 15 amino acids. The DNA of the CDR3 is TGTGCCAGCAGCGCGGGGGGGCCGGGAGGAAACACCATATATTTT. Amino acids: CASSAGGPGGNTIYF.

V and J are TRBV29-1 and TRBJ1-1; 9 nucleotides agree with TRBD1. The CDR3 is 13 residues long. Per germline, CDR1 SQVTM and CDR2 ANQGSEA. V was clipped by 4 bases and J by 1 base; unmatched bases: 1. CDR3 loop: CSVADRGNTEAFF. For the CDR3, the DNA is TGCAGCGTTGCGGACAGGGGGAACACTGAAGCTTTCTTT.

This chain links TRBV4-3 with TRBJ2-5; 9 nucleotides agree with TRBD2. Germline-derived CDR1 and CDR2 are LGHNA and YSLEER. With V trimmed by 0 bases and J by 9 bases, 5 bases remained unmatched. The CDR3 loop spans 14 amino acids. CDR3 region: CASSQDLGGGAQYF. As DNA, the CDR3 is TGCGCCAGCAGCCAAGACTTAGGCGGGGGGGCCCAGTACTTC.

The chain uses TRBV14 and TRBJ1-1; no clear D. Trimming left V 6 bases short and J 4 bases short, with 21 bases between. Germline V gives CDR1 SGHDN, CDR2 FVKESK. There are 16 residues in the CDR3. The CDR3 loop is CASSITKIGLGTEAFF. The CDR3, as DNA: TGTGCCAGCAGTATAACCAAAATTGGGCTGGGCACTGAAGCTTTCTTT.

V and J are TRBV7-2 and TRBJ2-7; 10 bases align to TRBD1. CDR3 length: 15 residues. Germline trimming cut 8 bases from V and 0 bases from J; bases unmatched to any gene: 7. The germline gives CDR1 SGHTA, CDR2 FQGNSA. CDR3 amino acids: CASGPWTGGSYEQYF. The CDR3, as DNA: TGTGCCAGCGGTCCCTGGACAGGGGGCTCCTACGAGCAGTACTTC.

V is TRBV10-1 and J is TRBJ2-3; D gene unclear. V was pared by 6 bases and J by 2 bases, with 6 bases between. There are 12 residues in the CDR3. The germline gives CDR1 WNHNN, CDR2 SYGVQD (reference sequence). CDR3 protein: CASSAPTDTQYF. The CDR3 DNA follows: TGCGCCAGCAGCGCTCCCACAGATACGCAGTATTTT.

The chain joins TRBV7-6 to TRBJ2-1; D is possibly TRBD1 (6 bases). The V end lost 3 bases, the J end lost 0 bases, and 9 bases lay between the germline ends. CDR1 is SGHVS and CDR2 is FNYEAQ in the germline V gene. There are 15 residues in the CDR3. The CDR3, as DNA: TGTGCCAGCAGCTTCACAGGGAGCTCCTACAATGAGCAGTTCTTC. Its protein product is CASSFTGSSYNEQFF.

CDR3 in DNA: TGTGCCGGCCGGGACAGATTAGATCAGCCCCAGCATTTT. The encoded protein is CAGRDRLDQPQHF. This chain joins TRBV10-3 and TRBJ1-5; 7 bases are a match to TRBD1. Trimming cost V 11 bases and J 5 bases; bases outside gene matches: 9. The CDR3 has 13 amino acids. Looked up from germline, CDR1 is ENHRY and CDR2 is SYGVKD.

The J gene is TRBJ2-3, the V gene TRBV18; D uncertain. Germline CDR1 KGHSH, CDR2 LQKENI. V dropped 1 base and J dropped 4 bases, with 3 bases sitting between them. The CDR3 extends over 12 amino acids. Here the CDR3 reads CASSPQADTQYF. The CDR3 nucleotides are TGTGCCAGCTCACCACAGGCAGATACGCAGTATTTT. Filled out from reference TRBV18 and TRBJ2-3, the complete variable domain reads NAGVMQNPRHLVRRRGQEARLRCSPMKGHSHVYWYRQLPEEGLKFMVYLQKENIIDESGMPKERFSAEFPKEGPSILRIQQVVRGDSAAYFCASSPQADTQYFGPGTRLTVL.

This chain uses TRBV5-6 with TRBJ2-7; D gene unclear. Germline values: CDR1 SGHDT, CDR2 YYEEEE. The length of the CDR3 is 14 residues. Trimming took 4 bases from V and 1 from J, leaving 12 bases between them. CDR3 region: CASSPGPSSYEQYF. As DNA, the CDR3 is TGTGCCAGCAGCCCGGGCCCTAGTTCCTACGAGCAGTACTTC.

The chain carries TRBV13 and TRBJ2-7; the D gene could be TRBD1 or TRBD2 (5 bases each). The CDR3 length is 14 residues. The V gene lost 0 bases and the J gene lost 6 bases, with 12 bases spanning the gap. Germline V gives CDR1 PRHDT, CDR2 FYEKMQ (reference sequence). For the CDR3, the DNA is TGTGCCAGCAGCTTAGGCGAGGGGCTTCGCGAGCAGTACTTC. Protein product: CASSLGEGLREQYF.

This clone occurred a few times. The chain uses TRBV4-3 and TRBJ1-2; 8 bases agree with TRBD1. J lost 4 bases, V lost 1 base, and 2 bases had no gene match. This CDR3 spans 14 amino acids. Germline values: CDR1 LGHNA, CDR2 YSLEER. The CDR3 sequence: CASSQVQGAYGYTF. In DNA form, the CDR3 reads TGCGCCAGCAGCCAAGTGCAGGGGGCCTATGGCTACACCTTC.

This chain joins TRBV9 and TRBJ2-2, with D uncertain. In germline, CDR1 is SGDLS, CDR2 YYNGEE. The V and J ends lost 3 bases and 5 bases respectively, with 8 bases between them. This CDR3 has 13 residues. CDR3 in amino acids: CASSADLTGELFF. Written as DNA, the CDR3 is TGTGCCAGCAGCGCGGACCTGACCGGGGAGCTGTTTTTT.

The genes are TRBV6-5 and TRBJ1-5, with D possibly TRBD1 on 5 matching bases. Germline CDR1 is MNHEY and CDR2 is SVGAGI. V lost 5 bases to trimming and J lost 1 base, with 9 bases between them. This CDR3 comprises 14 residues. CDR3: CASSPRVSNQPQHF. As DNA, the CDR3 is TGTGCCAGCAGTCCCAGGGTAAGCAATCAGCCCCAGCATTTT.

The J gene is TRBJ1-2, the V gene TRBV9, with 9 nucleotides matching TRBD1. Germline-derived CDR1 and CDR2 are SGDLS and YYNGEE. This CDR3 is 14 amino acids long. The ends lost 4 bases at V and 5 bases at J; junction bases unmatched: 6. CDR3 residues: CASSTHRGRYGYTF. In DNA, the CDR3 is TGTGCCAGCAGCACACACAGGGGGCGATATGGCTACACCTTC.

The V gene is TRBV10-1, the J gene TRBJ2-2; D gene unclear. V was shortened by 0 bases and J by 10 bases, with 9 bases between the two germline ends. Germline values: CDR1 WNHNN, CDR2 SYGVQD (reference sequence). This CDR3 contains 13 residues. This chain's CDR3 is CASSESTDKELFF. The DNA for the CDR3 is TGCGCCAGCAGTGAGTCGACCGATAAGGAGCTGTTTTTT.

The chain has TRBV30 and TRBJ1-2; D might be TRBD1 (5 bases). The CDR3 has 14 amino acids. Germline lookup yields CDR1 GTSNPN and CDR2 SVGIG (reference sequence). V lost 2 bases to trimming and J lost 1 base, with 11 bases between them. DNA for the CDR3: TGTGCCTGGAGTTTGTCGACAGTTAACTATGGCTACACCTTC. Amino acid sequence: CAWSLSTVNYGYTF.

The chain recombines TRBV13 with TRBJ1-1; maybe TRBD1 (6 bases). Between the trimmed V and J ends, which lost 2 bases and 7 bases, there was a span of 14 bases. The CDR3 spans 14 residues. Germline assignment: CDR1 PRHDT and CDR2 FYEKMQ (reference sequence). The DNA for the CDR3 is TGTGCCAGCAGCTTAAGGACAGCCCAAATTGAAGCTTTCTTT. Translation: CASSLRTAQIEAFF.

The V call is TRBV6-5, the J call TRBJ1-1, with D unclear. The CDR3 loop spans 12 amino acids. Per germline, CDR1 MNHEY and CDR2 SVGAGI. The ends were cut back, 5 bases at V and 0 bases at J, with 4 bases in the middle. The CDR3 is CASSRMNTEAFF. CDR3 sequence (DNA): TGTGCCAGCAGTAGGATGAACACTGAAGCTTTCTTT.

J is TRBJ2-7 and V is TRBV9; the D gene is possibly TRBD1 (6 bases). CDR1 SGDLS and CDR2 YYNGEE come from the germline V gene. Trimming took off 7 bases at V and 3 bases at J, with 17 bases between the two ends. The CDR3 spans 14 residues. In DNA, the CDR3 is TGTGCCAGCTCCCCGGACAGAAAATACTACGAGCAGTACTTC. It encodes CASSPDRKYYEQYF.

The chain employs TRBV30 and TRBJ2-1; 8 bases match TRBD1. Germline V gene lookup returns CDR1 GTSNPN and CDR2 SVGIG (reference sequence). Trimming cost V 5 bases and J 8 bases; bases outside gene matches: 14. CDR3 length: 15 amino acids. CDR3 in DNA: TGTGCCTGGTCCCCTGGACAGGGAATAACCTATGAGCAGTTCTTC. It specifies CAWSPGQGITYEQFF.

About this clone: Compared with germline, one end of the junction differs, possibly owing to a read error. The chain recombines TRBV4-1 with TRBJ2-7; D is unresolved. The CDR3 contains 14 residues. Germline CDR1 is MGHRA and CDR2 is YSYEKL. The CDR3 DNA reads TGCGCCAGCAGCCAAGTAGGGCAGACCTACGTGCAGTACTTC. Translated, it gives CASSQVGQTYVQYF.

This clone was seen only a few times. This rearrangement joins TRBV19 to TRBJ1-1, with D perhaps TRBD1 (5 bases). The CDR3 has 13 residues. Trimming removed 5 bases at V and 4 bases at J, with 11 bases between. Germline values: CDR1 LNHDA, CDR2 SQIVND (reference sequence). The CDR3 DNA reads as TGTGCCAGTAGTGCAGGGCCAGGCACTGAAGCTTTCTTT. Translating gives CASSAGPGTEAFF.

CDR3 sequence: CASSGWEEPQHF. The CDR3 nucleotides read TGTGCCAGCAGTGGCTGGGAGGAGCCCCAGCATTTT. The chain couples TRBV25-1 to TRBJ1-5; D not certain. CDR3 length: 12 residues. V shed 4 bases and J shed 8 bases, with 9 bases lying between them. The V gene's germline CDR1 is MGHDK and CDR2 SYGVNS.